Sequencing of this T cell receptor (beta chain) was carried out in a study of cytomegalovirus exposure and HLA in healthy donors. Study-wide context: The roughly 120 validation repertoires matched the roughly 650 first-cohort repertoires in platform, a later analysis reported.

This CDR3 contains 13 residues. Germline V gene sequence: CDR1 MNHEY, CDR2 SVGAGI. Trimming left V 4 bases short and J 7 bases short, with 14 bases between. Donors came from a validation cohort of 90 to 150 subjects, distinct from the first 666-subject cohort. Clones were sequenced by immunoSEQ multiplex PCR, and TCRdb holds only the in-frame ones, with some missing. The table lists around 190,000 clones, about 81% of them singletons. Material: PBMCs. This chain joins TRBV6-5 and TRBJ2-7; tentative D call: TRBD2 (6 bases). The clonotype was recovered from a woman aged 25 to 39 in good health and CMV-seronegative. CDR3 DNA: TGTGCCAGCAGTTTGGGACTGAGAGGGGAGCAGTACTTC. Its translation: CASSLGLRGEQYF.